This TCR beta chain comes out of a study of CD8 T cells in ankylosing spondylitis (dated by TCRdb to about 2017). In the study overall: T cell receptor beta repertoires were profiled in healthy donors and ankylosing spondylitis patients so that disease-linked TCR variants could be found. In total, the full study cohort was made up of some 110 healthy donors and more than 20 ankylosing spondylitis patients. Peripheral blood was sampled, and synovial fluid was also collected from ankylosing spondylitis patients. On the study overall, not on this receptor specifically: Blood from ankylosing spondylitis patients appeared to be characterized by a TCR beta motif composed of eight highly homologous amino acid variants. Some motif variants were previously reported in synovial fluid and blood of reactive arthritis patients, suggesting common disease-initiation mechanisms. According to the report, matched synovial fluid samples from ankylosing spondylitis patients were significantly enriched for the disease-linked clones. The disease-linked clones showed a CD8+ phenotype and occurred at relatively low frequencies in peripheral blood.

Notes on this clonotype: Its antigen is not yet known. Base qualities are missing; no much larger clone stands one base away.

Data came from an Illumina HiSeq 2500. Quantitative 5'-RACE with molecular barcodes was used to prepare TCR beta libraries. Concerning the study's data processing: To identify disease-linked TCR variants, a new computational method was used, one built on a probabilistic model of VDJ rearrangement. Through fastp at Q25 and MiXCR, TCRdb rebuilt clones from the public reads, retaining in-frame beta chains. Each entry merges the rows of one CDR3 protein and shows their most common DNA and genes. For this entry, the V and J calls and clone size follow TCRdb and not the study's own pipeline. In this sample the table shows roughly 700,000 distinct CDR3 sequences, 15% to 20% of which occur a single time. In total, the top ten clones hold approximately 18% of the sample. The CDR1 and CDR2 encoded by the germline V gene are SGHTA and FQGTGA. V loses 0 bases at its end and J loses 2 bases; junction bases beyond the gene matches: 1. The CDR3 covers 16 residues, taking in both the cysteine and the phenylalanine. Only CDR3 DNA is held: 48 bases, read in frame from base 1.

This receptor was taken from a male donor with ankylosing spondylitis. The rearranged segments are TRBV7-3 and TRBJ2-1; 10 junctional bases match TRBD2. Sequencing used blood, either unsorted or a sorted T cell fraction (not recorded which). The CDR3 corresponds to CASSLTSGGTYNEQFF. The DNA reads TGTGCCAGCAGCTTAACTAGCGGGGGGACCTACAATGAGCAGTTCTTC.